The 17 T cell receptor beta chains presented below share a single source sample, sequenced in a study of control samples from healthy donors and cancer patients. Data came from immunoSEQ multiplex PCR; TCRdb stores just in-frame clones and leaves some out. The sample includes approximately 150,000 clones, around 96% of them seen just once. The sequencing input was blood. The receptors derive from a woman aged 30 to 39 in good health.

The chain couples TRBV5-1 to TRBJ2-1; the match to TRBD2 covers 7 bases. The CDR3 loop spans 17 amino acids. The V and J ends lost 4 bases and 0 bases, in that order; junction bases with no gene match: 10. The V gene's germline CDR1 is SGHRS and CDR2 YFSETQ. Here the CDR3 DNA reads TGCGCCAGCAGCGGATCCCTAGCGGTGAGCTCCTACAATGAGCAGTTCTTC. This gives the protein CASSGSLAVSSYNEQFF.

The V call is TRBV28, the J call TRBJ2-5, with 10 bases matching TRBD1. Trimming took 6 bases from V and 5 from J; bases not matched to a gene: 6. Germline CDR1 and CDR2: MDHEN and SYDVKM. This CDR3 is 14 amino acids long. For the CDR3, the DNA is TGTGCCAGCAGCCTGACAGGGGGCCAGGAGACCCAGTACTTC. Encoded protein: CASSLTGGQETQYF.

This chain links TRBV25-1 with TRBJ1-3, with a possible D match to TRBD1 (5 bases). The CDR3 covers 11 residues. Per the germline V gene, CDR1 is MGHDK and CDR2 is SYGVNS. The V end was cut by 7 bases, the J end by 6 bases, with 7 bases between. In DNA, the CDR3 is TGTGCCAGCAAACAGGCAAACACCATATATTTT. It specifies CASKQANTIYF.

The chain combines TRBV19 with TRBJ1-5; maybe TRBD1 (5 bases). V was clipped by 1 base and J by 9 bases, with 10 bases between them. Germline V gene data show CDR1 as LNHDA and CDR2 as SQIVND (reference sequence). The CDR3 totals 13 residues. Here the CDR3 DNA reads TGTGCCAGTAGTATAGGGGGCAGCAGGCCCCAGCATTTT. Translating gives CASSIGGSRPQHF.

V is TRBV25-1 and J is TRBJ1-1; the match to TRBD1 covers 8 bases. The V gene's germline CDR1 is MGHDK and CDR2 SYGVNS. V was clipped by 6 bases and J by 4 bases; unmatched bases: 7. The CDR3 has 14 amino acids. As DNA, the CDR3 is TGTGCCAGCAGCAAACAGGGGGTTGGCACTGAAGCTTTCTTT. Its protein is CASSKQGVGTEAFF.

The chain carries TRBV5-6 and TRBJ2-7, with D hard to call. The CDR3 is made up of 13 amino acids. Germline-derived CDR1 and CDR2 are SGHDT and YYEEEE. V dropped 5 bases and J dropped 1 base, with 10 bases sitting between them. The CDR3: CASRLDGSYEQYF. As DNA, the CDR3 is TGTGCCAGCAGGTTAGACGGTTCCTACGAGCAGTACTTC.

V is TRBV27 and J is TRBJ2-1; a weak D match, TRBD2 (5 bases). Germline V gene data show CDR1 as MNHEY and CDR2 as SMNVEV (reference sequence). Trimming left V 3 bases short and J 0 bases short, with 9 bases between. This CDR3 has 15 residues. The CDR3, as DNA: TGTGCCAGCAGTTTGGGCACTAGCTCCTACAATGAGCAGTTCTTC. Its translation is CASSLGTSSYNEQFF.

The V gene is TRBV5-1, the J gene TRBJ2-2; D remains unclear. V lost 4 bases, J lost 1 base, and 5 bases lay in between. CDR1 is SGHRS, CDR2 YFSETQ, per germline. The CDR3 has 13 residues. This CDR3 reads CASSGRNTGELFF. For the CDR3, the DNA is TGCGCCAGCAGCGGTAGGAACACCGGGGAGCTGTTTTTT. The complete variable domain, with remaining parts taken from reference TRBV5-1 and TRBJ2-2, reads KAGVTQTPRYLIKTRGQQVTLSCSPISGHRSVSWYQQTPGQGLQFLFEYFSETQRNKGNFPGRFSGRQFSNSRSEMNVSTLELGDSALYLCASSGRNTGELFFGEGSRLTVL.

This chain uses TRBV28 with TRBJ1-4; possibly TRBD1 for D (6 bases). Trimming shortened V by 3 bases and J by 0 bases, and 11 bases separated the two germline ends. The CDR3 loop spans 16 amino acids. CDR1 is MDHEN, CDR2 SYDVKM, per germline. CDR3 sequence reads: CASSLTGSSTNEKLFF. In DNA form, the CDR3 reads TGTGCCAGCAGTTTGACAGGTTCTTCAACTAATGAAAAACTGTTTTTT.

This clone was picked up one time. The V and J genes are TRBV9 and TRBJ2-1, with 11 bases aligning to TRBD2. This CDR3 comprises 16 residues. Germline lookup yields CDR1 SGDLS and CDR2 YYNGEE. Germline trimming cut 3 bases from V and 1 base from J; bases unmatched to any gene: 3. The chain's CDR3 is CASSGGTSGSYNEQFF. The CDR3 coding sequence is TGTGCCAGCAGCGGTGGGACTAGCGGTTCCTACAATGAGCAGTTCTTC.

Concerning this clone: Germline is not matched at one junction end, which may reflect a read error. This chain uses TRBV6-6 with TRBJ1-6, with no clear D. This CDR3 contains 15 residues. From germline, CDR1 is MNHNY and CDR2 SVGAGI (reference sequence). CDR3 nucleotide sequence: TGTGTCAGCAGTTACCGATCGAGGGATAGGTCACCCCTCCACTTT. It encodes CVSSYRSRDRSPLHF.

This chain uses TRBV7-8 with TRBJ1-1; 7 bases match TRBD1. The junction had 16 bases not matched to a gene; V was cut back by 5 bases and J by 4 bases. This CDR3 is built from 17 residues. Germline loops: CDR1 SGHVS, CDR2 FQNEAQ. CDR3 in amino acids: CASSPTLRGRRLTEAFF. CDR3 sequence (DNA): TGTGCCAGCAGCCCGACTTTAAGGGGGCGAAGGCTCACTGAAGCTTTCTTT.

This clone occurred once. An end of the junction differs from the germline gene, which may be a read error. The V and J genes are TRBV2 and TRBJ2-7; D is perhaps TRBD1 or TRBD2 (5 bases each). The CDR3 has 13 amino acids. Germline-derived CDR1 and CDR2 are SNHLY and FYNNEI. Here the CDR3 reads CASSEARFGTGCF. The CDR3 nucleotides read TGTGCCAGCAGTGAAGCCCGGTTTGGGACCGGTTGCTTC.

The CDR3 region has the DNA TGCGCCAGCGGGACACGGGGCTTCGAGCAGTACTTC. This gives the protein CASGTRGFEQYF. The chain links TRBV5-1 to TRBJ2-7; D is possibly TRBD1 (6 bases). Germline V gene sequence: CDR1 SGHRS, CDR2 YFSETQ. CDR3 size: 12 residues. Between the trimmed V and J ends, which lost 7 bases and 6 bases, there was a span of 14 bases.

This chain connects TRBV5-1 to TRBJ1-1, with no clear D. Trimming pared 2 bases from V and 5 bases from J, leaving 10 bases between. The CDR3 length is 13 residues. Germline-derived CDR1 and CDR2 are SGHRS and YFSETQ. The CDR3 nucleotides read TGCGCCAGCAGCTTCGACCCGAGGACTGAAGCTTTCTTT. Its translation is CASSFDPRTEAFF.

This sequence joins TRBV7-8 and TRBJ2-5; the D is unclear. The CDR3 spans 15 residues. Germline CDR1 and CDR2: SGHVS and FQNEAQ. The V end was cut by 4 bases, the J end by 8 bases, with 20 bases between. CDR3 protein: CASSSHQDIVVTQYF. The CDR3 DNA reads as TGTGCCAGCAGCTCCCACCAAGACATCGTGGTAACCCAGTACTTC.

This chain uses TRBV4-1 with TRBJ1-5; 7 bases are a match to TRBD1. CDR1 and CDR2 (germline): MGHRA, YSYEKL. Trimming cost V 3 bases and J 3 bases; bases outside gene matches: 5. The CDR3 sequence is 15 residues long. The CDR3 is CASSQDRMNNQPQHF. CDR3 in DNA: TGCGCCAGCAGCCAGGACAGGATGAACAATCAGCCCCAGCATTTT.